The source of this T cell receptor (beta chain) is a study of beta chain features in type 1 diabetes. Findings and caveats of the study: At VDJ recombination sites, type 1 diabetes patients had fewer insertions and more deleted nucleotides.

Expressed TCRB transcripts were sequenced, since all the RNA that had been isolated was reverse transcribed. TCRdb's copy holds only in-frame clones and misses some; the assay was immunoSEQ multiplex PCR. The table lists about 470,000 clones, 30% of them singletons, with 0.06% to 0.07% in the top ten. In regard to this clone: The antigen is undetermined. The sample contains more than one DNA sequence encoding this CDR3.

The CDR3 is made up of 12 amino acids. Trimming shortened V by 0 bases and J by 6 bases, and 3 bases separated the two germline ends. Germline CDR1 LNHNV, CDR2 YYDKDF (reference sequence). The material sequenced was naive CD4+ T cells from blood. The sequence derives from a man aged 18 to 35 in good health. The chain uses TRBV15 and TRBJ2-1; D ambiguous. Here the CDR3 DNA reads TGTGCCACCAGCAGAGAAGGCAATGAGCAGTTCTTC. Its translation is CATSREGNEQFF.